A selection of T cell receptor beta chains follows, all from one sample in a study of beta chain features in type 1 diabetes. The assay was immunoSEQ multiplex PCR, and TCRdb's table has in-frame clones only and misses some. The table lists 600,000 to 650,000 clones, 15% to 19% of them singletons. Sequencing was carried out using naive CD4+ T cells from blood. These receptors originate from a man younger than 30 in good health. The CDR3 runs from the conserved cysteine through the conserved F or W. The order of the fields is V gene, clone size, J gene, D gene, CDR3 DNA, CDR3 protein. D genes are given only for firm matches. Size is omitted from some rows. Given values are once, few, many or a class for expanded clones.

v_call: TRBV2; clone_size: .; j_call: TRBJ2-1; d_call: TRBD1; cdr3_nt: TGTGCCAGCAGTGTGGACAGGGGGCTATTCAATGAGCAGTTCTTC; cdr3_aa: CASSVDRGLFNEQFF
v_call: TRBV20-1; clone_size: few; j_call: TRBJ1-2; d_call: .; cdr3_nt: TGCATTTTTCCCTTGCAAAATGGCTACACCTTC; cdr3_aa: CIFPLQNGYTF
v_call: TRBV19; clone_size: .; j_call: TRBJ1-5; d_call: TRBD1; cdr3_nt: TGTGCCAGTAGTTTTGGACAGGGAAATCAGCCCCAGCATTTT; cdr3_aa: CASSFGQGNQPQHF
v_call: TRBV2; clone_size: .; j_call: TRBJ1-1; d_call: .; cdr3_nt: TGTGCCAGCAGTGGAATATCGGGACGTCGGGACCGAGCTTTCTTT; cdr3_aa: CASSGISGRRDRAFF
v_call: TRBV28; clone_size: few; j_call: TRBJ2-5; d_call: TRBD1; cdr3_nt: TGTGCCAGCAGTCCTCCTGGGACAGGGAGGGAAGAGACCCAGTACTTC; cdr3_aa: CASSPPGTGREETQYF
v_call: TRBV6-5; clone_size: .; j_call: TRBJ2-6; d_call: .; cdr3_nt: TGTGCCAGCAGTTACGAATCGCAGCCAAAGGTCCTGACTTTC; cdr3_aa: CASSYESQPKVLTF
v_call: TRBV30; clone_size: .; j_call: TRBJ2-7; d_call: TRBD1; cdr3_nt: TGTGCCTGGAGTGTTAGGGGGCGCACCTACGAGCAGTACTTC; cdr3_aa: CAWSVRGRTYEQYF
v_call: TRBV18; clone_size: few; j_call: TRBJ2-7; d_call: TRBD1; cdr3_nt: TGTGCCAGCTCATTGGGACAGGGGAGTTACGAGCAGTACTTC; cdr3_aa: CASSLGQGSYEQYF
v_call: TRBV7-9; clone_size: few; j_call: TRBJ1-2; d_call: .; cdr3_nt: TGTGCCAGCAGCTTAGACAGCTTCTATGGCTACACCTTC; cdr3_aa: CASSLDSFYGYTF
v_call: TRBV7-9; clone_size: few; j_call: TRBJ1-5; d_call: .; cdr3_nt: TGTGCCAGCAGCGAACAGGGTAGTCGCAATCAGCCCCAGCATTTT; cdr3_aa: CASSEQGSRNQPQHF
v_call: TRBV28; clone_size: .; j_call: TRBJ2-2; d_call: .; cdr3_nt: TGTGCCAGCAGTTTATCCCTCCCCGGGGAGCTGTTTTTT; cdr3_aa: CASSLSLPGELFF
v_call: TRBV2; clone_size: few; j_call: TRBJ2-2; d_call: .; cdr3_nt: TGTGCCAGCAGTAAAGGGCGGGAATCGAACACCGGGGAGCTGTTTTTT; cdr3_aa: CASSKGRESNTGELFF
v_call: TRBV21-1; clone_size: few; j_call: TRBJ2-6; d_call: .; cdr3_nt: TGTGCCAGCCTACAGGGACACCTCTCTGGGGCCAACGTCCTGACTTTC; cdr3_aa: CASLQGHLSGANVLTF
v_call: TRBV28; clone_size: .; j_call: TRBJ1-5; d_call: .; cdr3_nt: TGTGCATCAGCGGGTTTTAACAATCAGCCCCAGCATTTT; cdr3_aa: CASAGFNNQPQHF
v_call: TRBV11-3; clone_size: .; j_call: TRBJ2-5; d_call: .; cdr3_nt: TGTGCCAGCAGCCGACGCGGGCACAGCGAAGAGACCCAGTACTTC; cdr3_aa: CASSRRGHSEETQYF
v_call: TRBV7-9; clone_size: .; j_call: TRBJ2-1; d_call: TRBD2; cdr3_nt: TGTGCCAGCAGCTGGGGACTAGACGCCAGGCACAATGAGCAGTTCTTC; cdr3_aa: CASSWGLDARHNEQFF
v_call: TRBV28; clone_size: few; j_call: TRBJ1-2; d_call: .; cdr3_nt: TGTGCCAGCAGTTTGAGCTATGGCTACACCTTC; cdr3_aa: CASSLSYGYTF
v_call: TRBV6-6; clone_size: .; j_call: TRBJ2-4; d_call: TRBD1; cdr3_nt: TGTGCCAGCAGTTACTCGGACAGGGTGGGCAAAAACATTCAGTACTTC; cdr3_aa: CASSYSDRVGKNIQYF
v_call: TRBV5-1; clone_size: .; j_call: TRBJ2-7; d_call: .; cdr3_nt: TGCGCCAGCAGACATCCGGACAGTTACTTC; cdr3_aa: CASRHPDSYF
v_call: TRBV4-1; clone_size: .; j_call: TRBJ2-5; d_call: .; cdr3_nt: TGCGCCAGCAGCCAAGATATGGCTAGCCGGGAGACCCAGTACTTC; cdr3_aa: CASSQDMASRETQYF
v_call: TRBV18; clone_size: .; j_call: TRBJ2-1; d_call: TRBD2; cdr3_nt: TGTGCCAGCTCCCCCACCGGGACTAGCCATGTCGGTGAGCAGTTCTTC; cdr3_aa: CASSPTGTSHVGEQFF
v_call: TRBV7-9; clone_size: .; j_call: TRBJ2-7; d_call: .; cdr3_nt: TGTGCCAGCAGCTTAGTAAGTTCGAACTACGAGCAGTACTTC; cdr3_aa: CASSLVSSNYEQYF
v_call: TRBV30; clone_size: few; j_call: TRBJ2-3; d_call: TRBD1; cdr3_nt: TGTGCCTGGAGAGGGACAGGGGCTAGCACAGATACGCAGTATTTT; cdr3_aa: CAWRGTGASTDTQYF
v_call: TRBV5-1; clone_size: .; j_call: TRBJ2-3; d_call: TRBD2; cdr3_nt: TGCGCCAGCAGCCCGGGACTAGCGGGAGATACGCAGTATTTT; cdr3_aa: CASSPGLAGDTQYF
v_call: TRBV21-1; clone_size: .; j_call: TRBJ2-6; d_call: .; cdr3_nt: TGTGCCAGCAGCCACCGGGACAGGGGCTCTGGGGCCAACGTCCTGACTTTC; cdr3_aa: CASSHRDRGSGANVLTF
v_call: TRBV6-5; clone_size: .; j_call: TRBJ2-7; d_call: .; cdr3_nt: TGTGCCAGCAGTTACTCGACAGGAGTCTACGAGCAGTACTTC; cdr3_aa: CASSYSTGVYEQYF
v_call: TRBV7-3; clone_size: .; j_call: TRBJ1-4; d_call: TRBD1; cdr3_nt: TGTGCCAGCAGCTTATCCGGGACAGATAATGAAAAACTGTTTTTT; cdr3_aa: CASSLSGTDNEKLFF
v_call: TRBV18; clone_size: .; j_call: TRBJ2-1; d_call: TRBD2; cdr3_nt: TGTGCCAGCTCAATCGCCAGCGGGAGCGTCCTGGGGGAGTTCTTC; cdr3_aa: CASSIASGSVLGEFF
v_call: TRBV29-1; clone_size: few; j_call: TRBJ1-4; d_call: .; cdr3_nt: TGCAGCGTTGAAAACGAAAAACTGTTTTTT; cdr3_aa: CSVENEKLFF
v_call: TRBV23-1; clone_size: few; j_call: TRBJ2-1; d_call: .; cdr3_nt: TGCGCCAGCAGTCAATCGGGTCTCGGTGGGAGGCAGTTCTTC; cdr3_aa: CASSQSGLGGRQFF
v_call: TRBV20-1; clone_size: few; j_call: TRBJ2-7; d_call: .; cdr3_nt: TGCAGTGGATCCCCCGCACACGAGCAGTACTTC; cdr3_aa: CSGSPAHEQYF
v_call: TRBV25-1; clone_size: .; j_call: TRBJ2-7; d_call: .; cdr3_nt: TGTGCCAGCAGTGAATCTTACGGCAGCCTGTGGTACGAGCAGTACTTC; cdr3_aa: CASSESYGSLWYEQYF
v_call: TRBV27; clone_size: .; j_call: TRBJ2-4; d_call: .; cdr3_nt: TGTGCCAGCAGTCCGTCGGCCTTCCAGGCCAAAAACATTCAGTACTTC; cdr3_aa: CASSPSAFQAKNIQYF
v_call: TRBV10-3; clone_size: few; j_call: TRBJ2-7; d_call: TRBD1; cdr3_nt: TGTGCCTCACGACAGGGGCATTACGAGCAGTACTTC; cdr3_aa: CASRQGHYEQYF
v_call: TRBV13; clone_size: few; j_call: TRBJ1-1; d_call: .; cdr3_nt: TGTGCCAGCAGCCGTAGGGAGTTCTCTCGGATGAACACTGAAGCTTTCTTT; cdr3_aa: CASSRREFSRMNTEAFF
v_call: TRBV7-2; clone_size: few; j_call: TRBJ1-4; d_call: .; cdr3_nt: TGTGCCAGCAGCTTAGCCACAGGTTCTCGTGAAAAACTGTTTTTT; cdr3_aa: CASSLATGSREKLFF
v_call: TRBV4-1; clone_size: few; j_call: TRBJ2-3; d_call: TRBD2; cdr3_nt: TGCGCCAGCAGCCAATTCCCACTAGCGGGAGCAGATACGCAGTATTTT; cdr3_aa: CASSQFPLAGADTQYF
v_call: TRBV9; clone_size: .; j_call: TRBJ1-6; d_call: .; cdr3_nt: TGTGCCAGCAGCCCGGGACTTGCCAATTCACCCCTCCACTTT; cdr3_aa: CASSPGLANSPLHF
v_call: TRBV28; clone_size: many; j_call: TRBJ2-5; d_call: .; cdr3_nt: TGTGCCAGCAGCTCAGAGACCCAGTACTTC; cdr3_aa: CASSSETQYF
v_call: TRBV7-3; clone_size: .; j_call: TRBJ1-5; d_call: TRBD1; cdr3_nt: TGTGCCAGCAGCCCCCAAGGACAGGGTAATCAGCCCCAGCATTTT; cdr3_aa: CASSPQGQGNQPQHF
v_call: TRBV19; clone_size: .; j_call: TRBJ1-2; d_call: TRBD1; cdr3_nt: TGTGCCAGTAGTAGGACCCAGGGACAGCATGGCTACACCTTC; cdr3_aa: CASSRTQGQHGYTF
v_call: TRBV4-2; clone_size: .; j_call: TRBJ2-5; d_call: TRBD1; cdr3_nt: TGTGCCAGCAGCCAAGGCCGGACAGGGACCCAAGAGACCCAGTACTTC; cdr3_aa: CASSQGRTGTQETQYF
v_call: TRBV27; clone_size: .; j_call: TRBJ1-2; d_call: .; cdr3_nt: TGTGCCAGCAGAATGGTGGCAGGGGTCATCTATGGCTACACCTTC; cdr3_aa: CASRMVAGVIYGYTF
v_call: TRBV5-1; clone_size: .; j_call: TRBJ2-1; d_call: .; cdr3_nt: TGCGCCAGCAGCTTGGACGGCGGGAATTACAATGAGCAGTTCTTC; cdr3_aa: CASSLDGGNYNEQFF
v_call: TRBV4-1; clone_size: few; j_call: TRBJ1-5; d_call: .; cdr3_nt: TGCGCCAGCAGCCAAGTTCGGGGGGCGGTACGCAATCAGCCCCAGCATTTT; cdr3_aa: CASSQVRGAVRNQPQHF
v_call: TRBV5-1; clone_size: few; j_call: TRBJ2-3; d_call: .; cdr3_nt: TGCGCCAGCAGCTTCCCGGGAACAGATACGCAGTATTTT; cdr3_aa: CASSFPGTDTQYF
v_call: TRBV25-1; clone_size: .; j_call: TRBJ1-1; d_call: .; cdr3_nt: TGTGCCAGCAGTGAATCGGGACGGATCCACAACACTGAAGCTTTCTTT; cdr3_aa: CASSESGRIHNTEAFF
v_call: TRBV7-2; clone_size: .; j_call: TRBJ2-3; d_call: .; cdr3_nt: TGTGCCAGCAGCCAAGAGTTGCCTAGCGCGCTGTATTTT; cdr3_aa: CASSQELPSALYF
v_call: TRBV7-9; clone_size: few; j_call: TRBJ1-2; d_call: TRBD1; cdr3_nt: TGTGCCAGCAGCTTAAAGGGGGGACAGTCCTATGGCTACACCTTC; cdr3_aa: CASSLKGGQSYGYTF
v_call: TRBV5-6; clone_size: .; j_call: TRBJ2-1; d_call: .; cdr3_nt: TGTGCCAGCAGGACCCTCGGATGGCAGAACAATGAGCAGTTCTTC; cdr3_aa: CASRTLGWQNNEQFF
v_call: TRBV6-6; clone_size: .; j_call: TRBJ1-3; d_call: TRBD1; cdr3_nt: TGTGCCAGCATCCGACAGGGGGAAGGAAACACCATATATTTT; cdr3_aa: CASIRQGEGNTIYF
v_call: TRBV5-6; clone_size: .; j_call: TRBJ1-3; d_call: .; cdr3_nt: TGTGCCAGCAGCTTGGGCAGCCCCCCTGGAAACACCATATATTTT; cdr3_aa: CASSLGSPPGNTIYF
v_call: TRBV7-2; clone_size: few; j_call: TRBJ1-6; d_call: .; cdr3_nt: TGTGCCAGCAGCTTAAAGGGGTTAAGTAATTCACCCCTCCACTTT; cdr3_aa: CASSLKGLSNSPLHF
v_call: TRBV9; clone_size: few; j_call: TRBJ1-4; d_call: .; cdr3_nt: TGTGCCAGCAGCGTAGCAGGAGGAGGTGAAAAACTGTTTTTT; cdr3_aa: CASSVAGGGEKLFF